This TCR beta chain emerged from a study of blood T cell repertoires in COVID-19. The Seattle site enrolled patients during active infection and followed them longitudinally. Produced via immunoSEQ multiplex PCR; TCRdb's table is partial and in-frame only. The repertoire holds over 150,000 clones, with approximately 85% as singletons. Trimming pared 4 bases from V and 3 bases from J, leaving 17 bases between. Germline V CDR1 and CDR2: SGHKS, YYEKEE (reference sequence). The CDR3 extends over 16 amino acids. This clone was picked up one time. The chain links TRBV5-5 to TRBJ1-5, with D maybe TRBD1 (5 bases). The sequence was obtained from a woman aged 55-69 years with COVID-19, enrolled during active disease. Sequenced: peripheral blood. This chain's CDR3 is CASSRVGGLDNQPQHF. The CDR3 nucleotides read TGTGCCAGCAGCCGAGTGGGGGGTTTGGACAATCAGCCCCAGCATTTT.